These 28 T cell receptor beta chains were all obtained from the same sample, sequenced in a study of T cells after yellow fever vaccination. TCRdb re-called the 5' RACE reads with MiXCR, one entry per CDR3 protein. The top ten hold about 3% of the sample, which has about 340,000 distinct CDR3 sequences, approximately 12% seen once. The input for sequencing was CD4+ T cells sorted from PBMCs, taken 15 days after the yellow fever booster vaccination. All receptors derive from a man between 18 and 29 years old who received the YFV17D yellow fever vaccine.

This clonotype has a handful of counts. This rearrangement joins TRBV5-4 to TRBJ2-3, with 10 positions matching TRBD2. Germline V lookup: CDR1 SGHNT, CDR2 YYREEE (reference sequence). Germline trimming cut 0 bases from V and 0 bases from J; bases unmatched to any gene: 10. CDR3 length equals 19 residues. The CDR3 loop is CASSLDLTSGPTSTDTQYF. For the CDR3, the DNA is TGTGCCAGCAGCTTGGATTTGACTAGCGGGCCTACTAGCACAGATACGCAGTATTTT.

In this sample, this clonotype turned up a few times. CDR3 nucleotide sequence: TGCGCCAGCAGCCACCCAACTCGGGACAGCAAAAACATTCAGTACTTC. Its translation is CASSHPTRDSKNIQYF. The V and J genes are TRBV4-1 and TRBJ2-4; 7 bases agree with TRBD1. CDR1 is MGHRA and CDR2 is YSYEKL in the germline V gene. This CDR3 is 16 amino acids long. With V trimmed by 3 bases and J by 3 bases, 8 bases remained unmatched.

This clonotype has more than one count but fewer than ten. The V call is TRBV6-2 or TRBV6-3, the J call TRBJ1-5; tentatively, D is TRBD1 (6 bases). Germline CDR1 and CDR2: MNHEY and SVGEGT. This CDR3 comprises 16 residues. V was clipped by 6 bases and J by 0 bases, with 15 bases between them. The CDR3: CASRTGGVPSNQPQHF. CDR3 nucleotides: TGTGCCAGCAGGACGGGGGGCGTCCCTAGCAATCAGCCCCAGCATTTT.

At least ten counts were recorded for this clonotype. This sequence joins TRBV5-1 and TRBJ2-5, with 7 bases lining up with TRBD1. Germline trimming cut 0 bases from V and 4 bases from J; bases unmatched to any gene: 0. Germline V gene lookup returns CDR1 SGHRS and CDR2 YFSETQ. This CDR3 has 13 amino acids. The CDR3: CASSLEGAETQYF. DNA for the CDR3: TGCGCCAGCAGCTTGGAGGGGGCAGAGACCCAGTACTTC.

There are a few counts of this clonotype. The gene calls are TRBV18 and TRBJ2-7; TRBD2 matches 10 bases. V trimming: 5 bases; J trimming: 1 base; junction bases outside the gene matches: 5. CDR1 is KGHSH, CDR2 LQKENI, per germline. This CDR3 region has 15 residues. This CDR3 is CASSTSGVNSYEQYF. In DNA, the CDR3 is TGTGCCAGCTCAACTAGCGGGGTGAATTCCTACGAGCAGTACTTC.

The V and J genes are TRBV6-5 and TRBJ1-5; 7 nucleotides agree with TRBD1. Germline loops: CDR1 MNHEY, CDR2 SVGAGI. This CDR3 has 15 amino acids. V gave up 6 bases and J gave up 1 base; unmatched junction bases: 6. Written as DNA, the CDR3 is TGTGCCAGCAGATCACAGGGGTTCAGCAATCAGCCCCAGCATTTT. Encoded protein: CASRSQGFSNQPQHF.

This clonotype was counted at least ten times. The V gene is TRBV20-1, the J gene TRBJ2-7; D remains unclear. CDR3 size: 11 residues. CDR1 and CDR2 from the germline V gene are DFQATT and SNEGSKA (reference sequence). The V gene lost 7 bases and the J gene lost 5 bases, with 12 bases spanning the gap. The CDR3 sequence is CSGLGSDEQYF. The CDR3 DNA follows: TGCAGTGGGTTAGGGTCCGACGAGCAGTACTTC.

This clonotype was picked up a small number of times. V gene TRBV12-3 or TRBV12-4 combines with J gene TRBJ2-3, with TRBD1 matching over 7 bases. After removal of 1 base from V and 3 bases from J, the junction contained 4 bases not matched to a gene. The CDR3 has 15 residues. The CDR3 reads CASSLGTGDTDTQYF. The CDR3 bases are TGTGCCAGCAGTTTAGGAACAGGGGATACAGATACGCAGTATTTT.

In its sample, this clonotype was seen once. This chain links TRBV2 with TRBJ2-2, with D unresolved. The CDR3 sequence is 14 residues long. V was shortened by 4 bases and J by 4 bases, with 10 bases between the two germline ends. Germline V lookup: CDR1 SNHLY, CDR2 FYNNEI. In DNA, the CDR3 is TGTGCCAGCAGTGCGGGTAAAGGCACCGGGGAGCTGTTTTTT. The encoded protein is CASSAGKGTGELFF. Complete variable domain (other parts from reference TRBV2 and TRBJ2-2): EPEVTQTPSHQVTQMGQEVILRCVPISNHLYFYWYRQILGQKVEFLVSFYNNEISEKSEIFDDQFSVERPDGSNFTLKIRSTKLEDSAMYFCASSAGKGTGELFFGEGSRLTVL.

This clonotype has a count of ten or more. CDR3 nucleotide sequence: TGCGCCAGCAGCCAAGGAGGGGGACTAGAGCAGTACTTC. Protein product: CASSQGGGLEQYF. The genes are TRBV4-3 and TRBJ2-5; the match to TRBD2 covers 8 bases. This CDR3 contains 13 residues. The trim removed 1 base at V and 11 bases at J, leaving 6 bases unmatched. The germline CDR1 and CDR2 sequences are LGHNA and YSLEER.

The CDR3 coding sequence is TGTGCCAGCAGCGTAGTGGGATGGCGCACAGATACGCAGTATTTT. The encoded protein is CASSVVGWRTDTQYF. The V call is TRBV9, the J call TRBJ2-3; D call uncertain. V lost 0 bases, J lost 1 base, and 9 bases lay in between. This CDR3 spans 15 amino acids. The germline gives CDR1 SGDLS, CDR2 YYNGEE.

This clonotype came up a few times. The rearrangement links TRBV21-1 to TRBJ2-7; TRBD1, as called in the table, went unchecked against the DNA. TRBV21-1 is recorded as a pseudogene. The CDR3 consists of 15 residues. CDR3: CASTPWWGITYEQYV. The CDR3 nucleotides read TGTGCCAGCACCCCTTGGTGGGGAATCACCTACGAGCAGTACGTC.

The J gene is TRBJ2-7, the V gene TRBV21-1. TRBV21-1 is classified as a pseudogene. The CDR3 totals 15 residues. This CDR3 is CASSNWWTDTYEQYF. DNA of the CDR3: TGTGCCAGCAGCAATTGGTGGACGGATACCTACGAGCAGTACTTC.

This clonotype turned up a few times. The genes are TRBV6-2 or TRBV6-3 and TRBJ2-6; TRBD2 aligns across 9 bases. The V gene's germline CDR1 is MNHEY and CDR2 SVGEGT. The CDR3 sequence is 24 residues long. V dropped 0 bases and J dropped 1; count of bases not matched to a gene: 22. CDR3: CASSYSKVEFARGGPSSGANVLTF. For the CDR3, the DNA is TGTGCCAGCAGTTACTCGAAGGTCGAATTTGCGCGGGGGGGGCCTTCGTCTGGGGCCAACGTCCTGACTTTC.

This sequence joins TRBV5-1 and TRBJ1-6, with TRBD1 matching over 8 bases. J gave up 11 bases and V 4 bases, and 8 bases lay outside the gene matches. The CDR3 length is 14 residues. Germline V CDR1 and CDR2: SGHRS, YFSETQ. CDR3 sequence: CASSPGQGDPPLHF. In nucleotides, the CDR3 is TGCGCCAGCAGCCCCGGACAGGGTGATCCACCCCTCCACTTT. Combining the CDR3 with reference TRBV5-1 and TRBJ1-6 gives the whole variable domain KAGVTQTPRYLIKTRGQQVTLSCSPISGHRSVSWYQQTPGQGLQFLFEYFSETQRNKGNFPGRFSGRQFSNSRSEMNVSTLELGDSALYLCASSPGQGDPPLHFGNGTRLTVT.

This clonotype has just a few counts. The chain carries TRBV10-3 and TRBJ1-1; D gene uncertain. The CDR3 runs 11 residues. Germline CDR1 ENHRY, CDR2 SYGVKD. The V end lost 10 bases, the J end lost 6 bases, and 12 bases lay between the germline ends. The CDR3 is CASSYGAEAFF. CDR3 sequence (DNA): TGTGCCAGTTCTTACGGAGCTGAAGCTTTCTTT.

This clonotype was found a few times. V is TRBV20-1 and J is TRBJ1-6; D might be TRBD1 (5 bases). V was cut by 3 bases and J by 10 bases, with 19 bases left in between. The CDR3 runs to 15 residues. The germline V gene encodes CDR1 DFQATT and CDR2 SNEGSKA (reference sequence). DNA for the CDR3: TGCAGTGCTAGGGTTGGGACCGGCGGGGAATCACCCCTCCACTTT. Protein: CSARVGTGGESPLHF.

CDR3 sequence: CASSLEGASYNEQFF. In DNA form, the CDR3 reads TGCGCCAGCAGCTTGGAGGGGGCATCCTACAATGAGCAGTTCTTC. This sequence joins TRBV5-1 and TRBJ2-1; 7 bases align to TRBD1. Germline lookup yields CDR1 SGHRS and CDR2 YFSETQ. Trimming cost V 0 bases and J 1 base; bases outside gene matches: 1. The CDR3 sequence is 15 residues long. The full variable domain, completed using reference TRBV5-1 and TRBJ2-1, is KAGVTQTPRYLIKTRGQQVTLSCSPISGHRSVSWYQQTPGQGLQFLFEYFSETQRNKGNFPGRFSGRQFSNSRSEMNVSTLELGDSALYLCASSLEGASYNEQFFGPGTRLTVL.

This clonotype turned up a few times. The chain carries TRBV6-6 and TRBJ2-1; TRBD1 matches at 10 bases. V was clipped by 0 bases and J by 10 bases; unmatched bases: 9. Germline CDR1 reads MNHNY; CDR2 reads SVGAGI (reference sequence). CDR3 size: 16 residues. As DNA, the CDR3 is TGTGCCAGCAGTTACTCCCGTGGGACAGGGGTCGGGGAGCAGTTCTTC. Translated: CASSYSRGTGVGEQFF.

V and J are TRBV18 and TRBJ2-3; 9 nucleotides match TRBD1. Unmatched junction bases numbered 19, after V lost 6 bases and J lost 3 bases. This CDR3 has 19 residues. Germline assignment: CDR1 KGHSH and CDR2 LQKENI. The CDR3 DNA follows: TGTGCCAGCTCCGCCACTGGACAGGGGCGCGTAGTTCGTACAGATACGCAGTATTTT. Residues: CASSATGQGRVVRTDTQYF. Full variable domain (rest looked up from reference TRBV18 and TRBJ2-3): NAGVMQNPRHLVRRRGQEARLRCSPMKGHSHVYWYRQLPEEGLKFMVYLQKENIIDESGMPKERFSAEFPKEGPSILRIQQVVRGDSAAYFCASSATGQGRVVRTDTQYFGPGTRLTVL.

This clonotype showed up just a few times. This chain links TRBV3-1 with TRBJ2-2, with 8 bases aligning to TRBD2. V lost 4 bases and J lost 5; bases outside the gene matches: 15. The CDR3 contains 18 residues. Germline CDR1 is LGHDT and CDR2 is YNNKEL (reference sequence). The CDR3 DNA follows: TGTGCCAGCAGCCTCCCTTTGGAGGCGGGGGGCATAACCGGGGAGCTGTTTTTT. Its translation is CASSLPLEAGGITGELFF.

The CDR3 bases are TGCGCCAGCAGCCTCCCGGCCAACGTCCTGACTTTC. It codes for CASSLPANVLTF. V gene TRBV5-1 combines with J gene TRBJ2-6; D is uncertain. CDR3 length equals 12 residues. Germline assignment: CDR1 SGHRS and CDR2 YFSETQ. Trimming left V 4 bases short and J 6 bases short, with 5 bases between. Drawing the rest from reference TRBV5-1 and TRBJ2-6, the complete variable domain is KAGVTQTPRYLIKTRGQQVTLSCSPISGHRSVSWYQQTPGQGLQFLFEYFSETQRNKGNFPGRFSGRQFSNSRSEMNVSTLELGDSALYLCASSLPANVLTFGAGSRLTVL.

The V and J genes are TRBV2 and TRBJ1-2; tentative D call: TRBD1 (5 bases). The V end lost 6 bases, the J end lost 0 bases, and 11 bases lay between the germline ends. This CDR3 region has 14 residues. Germline V gene lookup returns CDR1 SNHLY and CDR2 FYNNEI. CDR3: CASRRDLSNYGYTF. CDR3 nucleotide sequence: TGTGCCAGCAGGAGGGACCTGTCTAACTATGGCTACACCTTC.

This clonotype was counted only a few times. The V gene is TRBV7-3, the J gene TRBJ2-6, with D unclear. CDR3 length: 15 amino acids. V was trimmed by 5 bases and J by 4 bases, leaving 12 bases between them. CDR1 and CDR2 from the germline V gene are SGHTA and FQGTGA. The chain's CDR3 is CASSTGFLGANVLTF. CDR3 DNA: TGTGCCAGCAGCACGGGTTTTTTGGGGGCCAACGTCCTGACTTTC.

At least ten counts were recorded for this clonotype. V usage is TRBV20-1 and J usage is TRBJ2-5; tentative D call: TRBD1 (6 bases). CDR1 and CDR2 from the germline V gene are DFQATT and SNEGSKA (reference sequence). The CDR3 runs to 14 residues. V was trimmed by 0 bases and J by 1 base, leaving 9 bases between them. This CDR3 is CSARDAGVQETQYF. The CDR3 bases are TGCAGTGCTAGAGATGCAGGGGTCCAAGAGACCCAGTACTTC.

This clonotype was detected only a few times. V gene TRBV20-1 combines with J gene TRBJ2-7; D gene uncertain. V lost 4 bases to trimming and J lost 1 base, with 14 bases between them. CDR1 and CDR2 (germline): DFQATT, SNEGSKA (reference sequence). The CDR3 spans 14 residues. The CDR3 DNA follows: TGCAGTGCTATAGACCCCGGTCCTTCCTACGAGCAGTACTTC. This codes for CSAIDPGPSYEQYF.

This clonotype has just a few counts. This chain uses TRBV6-5 with TRBJ2-3, with a weak D call TRBD2 (5 bases). Germline CDR1 is MNHEY and CDR2 is SVGAGI. The V and J ends lost 5 bases and 10 bases respectively, with 10 bases between them. There are 11 residues in the CDR3. This CDR3 reads CASSASTAQYF. Here the CDR3 DNA reads TGTGCCAGCAGTGCTAGCACAGCGCAGTATTTT.

This clonotype was counted ten times or more. V is TRBV28 and J is TRBJ1-1; D remains unclear. Germline values: CDR1 MDHEN, CDR2 SYDVKM. V was cut by 6 bases and J by 10 bases, with 12 bases left in between. The CDR3 is 11 amino acids. CDR3 sequence: CASRSRWGAFF. In nucleotides, the CDR3 is TGTGCCAGCAGATCTCGGTGGGGAGCTTTCTTT.